This T cell receptor beta chain was sequenced in a study of PD-1 blockade in classical Hodgkin lymphoma. General study points: At baseline, newly diagnosed patients reportedly showed less TCR diversity than healthy donors. There remain no defined causes for the repertoire differences, which possibly reflect disease activity or prior therapy.

A note on this clone: Antigen: not known.

Germline V gives CDR1 LNHDA, CDR2 SQIVND (reference sequence). CDR3 length: 16 amino acids. V lost 1 base and J 0 bases, leaving 11 bases between the germline ends. Clones were sequenced by immunoSEQ multiplex PCR, and TCRdb holds only the in-frame ones, with some missing. Among 15,000 to 20,000 clones listed, approximately 84% were seen once. Stated time point: newly diagnosed, previously untreated cHL patient sample. Comparator PBMCs were from newly diagnosed, untreated classical Hodgkin lymphoma. The V gene is TRBV19, the J gene TRBJ2-3; D may be TRBD2 (6 bases). This receptor was taken from a human donor with classical Hodgkin lymphoma. The sequenced sample was peripheral blood mononuclear cells (PBMCs). The CDR3 reads CASSIGKRASTDTQYF. CDR3 sequence (DNA): TGTGCCAGTAGTATAGGGAAGCGGGCTAGCACAGATACGCAGTATTTT.